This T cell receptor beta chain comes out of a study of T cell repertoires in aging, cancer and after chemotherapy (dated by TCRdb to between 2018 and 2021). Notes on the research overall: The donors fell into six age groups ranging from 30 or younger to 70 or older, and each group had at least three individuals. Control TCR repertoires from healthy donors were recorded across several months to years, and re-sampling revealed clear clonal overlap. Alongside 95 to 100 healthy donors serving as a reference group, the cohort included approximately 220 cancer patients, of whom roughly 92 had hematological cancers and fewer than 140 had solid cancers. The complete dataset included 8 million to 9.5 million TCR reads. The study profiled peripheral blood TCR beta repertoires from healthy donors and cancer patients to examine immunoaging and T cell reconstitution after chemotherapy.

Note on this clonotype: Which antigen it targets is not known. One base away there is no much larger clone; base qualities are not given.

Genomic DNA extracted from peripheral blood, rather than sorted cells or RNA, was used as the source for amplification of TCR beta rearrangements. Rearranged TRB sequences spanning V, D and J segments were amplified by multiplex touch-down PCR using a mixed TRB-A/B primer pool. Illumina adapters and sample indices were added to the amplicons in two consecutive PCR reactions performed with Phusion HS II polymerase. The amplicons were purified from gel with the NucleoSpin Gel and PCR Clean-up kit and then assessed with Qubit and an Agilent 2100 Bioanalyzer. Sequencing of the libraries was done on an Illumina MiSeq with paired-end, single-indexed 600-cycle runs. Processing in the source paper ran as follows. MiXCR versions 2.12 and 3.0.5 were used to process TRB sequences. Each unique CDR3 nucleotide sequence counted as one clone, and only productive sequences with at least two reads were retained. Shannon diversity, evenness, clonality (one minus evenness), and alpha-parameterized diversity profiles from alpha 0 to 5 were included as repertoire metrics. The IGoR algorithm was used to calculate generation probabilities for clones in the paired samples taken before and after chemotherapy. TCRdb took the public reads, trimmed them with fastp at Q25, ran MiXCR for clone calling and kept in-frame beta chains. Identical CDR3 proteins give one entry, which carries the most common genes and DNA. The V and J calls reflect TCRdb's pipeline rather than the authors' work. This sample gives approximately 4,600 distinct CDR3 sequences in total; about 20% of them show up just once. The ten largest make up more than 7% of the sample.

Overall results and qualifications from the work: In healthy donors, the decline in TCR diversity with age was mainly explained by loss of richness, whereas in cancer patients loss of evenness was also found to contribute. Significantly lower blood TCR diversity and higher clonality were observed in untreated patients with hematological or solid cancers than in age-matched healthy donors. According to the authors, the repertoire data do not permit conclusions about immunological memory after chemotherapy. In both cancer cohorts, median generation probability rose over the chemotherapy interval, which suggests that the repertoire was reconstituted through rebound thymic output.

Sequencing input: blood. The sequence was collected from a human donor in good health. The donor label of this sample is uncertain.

In nucleotide form, the sequence is TGCAGTGCTAGAGGGGGCGCAGATTACGAGCAGTACTTC. Its coded protein is CSARGGADYEQYF. Here the chain combines TRBV20-1 and TRBJ2-7; perhaps TRBD1 is the D gene, with 5 bases matching. Deletion took 1 base off V and 4 bases off J, with a span of 11 bases between the germline ends. Per the germline V gene (reference sequence), DFQATT is the CDR1 and SNEGSKA is the CDR2. From the cysteine up to the phenylalanine, the CDR3 has a length of 13 residues. This entry keeps only the CDR3 DNA: 39 bases, framed from base 1.